This T cell receptor (beta chain) was sequenced for a study of T cell clones after liver transplantation. This CDR3 has 13 residues. V was trimmed by 3 bases and J by 7 bases, leaving 12 bases between them. The germline V gene has CDR1 MDHEN and CDR2 SYDVKM. Using immunoSEQ multiplex PCR, the repertoire was profiled, and TCRdb retains in-frame clones only, with some absent. The data hold over 5,500 clones, with 65% to 80% observed a single time. This receptor was obtained from a human patient who received a liver transplant. The graft donor may account for some of the T cells. The chain combines TRBV28 with TRBJ1-2; D might be TRBD1 (5 bases). The sequenced sample was CD8+ T cells from blood, obtained 24 months after liver transplant. CDR3 coding DNA: TGTGCCAGCAGTTTGCAACCGGGGGGTGGCTACACCTTC. It codes for CASSLQPGGGYTF.